The clone carrying this T cell receptor beta chain was seen ten or more times. What it binds is unknown. The sample belongs to a study of Graves' ophthalmopathy and Graves' hyperthyroidism. Overall study findings and caveats: Ophthalmopathy was separated from stable hyperthyroidism by a 13-signature model with roughly 90% sensitivity and 65% to 82% specificity.

From germline, CDR1 is SGHTA and CDR2 FQGNSA. Trimming removed 4 bases from V and 4 bases from J, with 10 bases in between. The CDR3 extends over 14 amino acids. TCR beta CDR3 amplification used RNA transcripts. HTBI primers served in a first-round RT-PCR, which a second-round multiplex PCR followed. MiXCR, run by TCRdb on the multiplex PCR reads, gives a single entry per CDR3 protein. The repertoire includes hundreds of thousands of distinct CDR3 sequences, more than 20% of them detected once, and around 3% sits in the top ten. Sequenced sample: peripheral blood. This chain joins TRBV7-2 and TRBJ2-2; D is perhaps TRBD2 (5 bases). This clonotype was sampled from a woman aged 18-30 years with stable Graves' hyperthyroidism. The chain's CDR3 is CASSSGLSTGELFF. The CDR3 DNA reads as TGTGCCAGCAGCTCCGGACTTTCCACCGGGGAGCTGTTTTTT.